These T cell receptor beta chains were read from a single sample in a study of cytomegalovirus exposure and HLA in healthy donors. Using immunoSEQ multiplex PCR, the repertoire was profiled, and TCRdb retains in-frame clones only, with some absent. The top ten clones hold 2.5% to 3.5% of a sample with some 32,000 clones, approximately 87% of them seen once. Sequenced input: PBMCs. The source of these receptors is a boy between 10 and 17 years old in good health and CMV-seronegative. CDR3s include the opening cysteine and the closing phenylalanine or tryptophan. Each record gives: V gene, J gene, D gene, clone size, CDR3 protein, CDR3 DNA. The D gene is left open where the match is weak. The size entry is marked missing in some rows and otherwise reads once, few, many or a size class.

TRBV10-1	TRBJ2-1	TRBD1	-	CASSEVGTGPYYEQFF	TGCGCCAGCAGTGAGGTTGGGACAGGGCCTTACTATGAGCAGTTCTTC
TRBV27	TRBJ2-1	TRBD2	-	CASSFALGGSYNEQFF	TGTGCCAGCAGTTTCGCACTCGGGGGGTCCTACAATGAGCAGTTCTTC
TRBV19	TRBJ1-6	-	-	CASSIDDSRNSPLHF	TGTGCCAGTAGTATTGATGACAGTCGAAATTCACCCCTCCACTTT
TRBV4-2	TRBJ2-7	TRBD1	-	CASSLPETGVYEQYF	TGTGCCAGCAGCCTTCCCGAGACAGGGGTGTACGAGCAGTACTTC
TRBV6-5	TRBJ2-7	-	-	CASSDSYEQYF	TGTGCCAGCAGTGATTCCTACGAGCAGTACTTC
TRBV28	TRBJ2-1	TRBD2	-	CASLSGGAGNEQFF	TGTGCCAGCTTAAGCGGGGGGGCCGGAAATGAGCAGTTCTTC
TRBV10-3	TRBJ2-2	-	-	CAISESWLGTGELFF	TGTGCCATCAGTGAGTCGTGGCTAGGTACCGGGGAGCTGTTTTTT
TRBV18	TRBJ2-7	TRBD2	-	CASSPGLAGGAYEQYF	TGTGCCAGCTCACCGGGACTAGCGGGGGGCGCCTACGAGCAGTACTTC
TRBV30	TRBJ1-3	-	-	CAWRGGGTIYF	TGTGCCTGGAGGGGAGGTGGCACCATATATTTT
TRBV10-1	TRBJ2-1	TRBD2	-	CASSENFGLAATYNEQFF	TGCGCCAGCAGTGAGAACTTTGGACTAGCGGCAACCTACAATGAGCAGTTCTTC
TRBV6-5	TRBJ1-4	TRBD1	-	CASSSNAGGTNEKLFF	TGTGCCAGCAGTTCGAACGCAGGGGGAACTAATGAAAAACTGTTTTTT
TRBV6-1	TRBJ1-2	TRBD1	-	CASSLGQDYGYTF	TGTGCCAGCAGCCTAGGACAGGACTATGGCTACACCTTC
TRBV5-5	TRBJ2-1	TRBD2	-	CASTLIPSGMTSSYNEQFF	TGTGCCAGCACCCTAATCCCTAGCGGGATGACGAGCTCCTACAATGAGCAGTTCTTC
TRBV18	TRBJ2-4	-	once	CASSPPSGGAKNIQYF	TGTGCCAGCTCACCACCGTCAGGGGGGGCCAAAAACATTCAGTACTTC
TRBV6-5	TRBJ1-2	-	-	CASRSPGAYGYTF	TGTGCCAGCAGGTCCCCAGGGGCCTATGGCTACACCTTC